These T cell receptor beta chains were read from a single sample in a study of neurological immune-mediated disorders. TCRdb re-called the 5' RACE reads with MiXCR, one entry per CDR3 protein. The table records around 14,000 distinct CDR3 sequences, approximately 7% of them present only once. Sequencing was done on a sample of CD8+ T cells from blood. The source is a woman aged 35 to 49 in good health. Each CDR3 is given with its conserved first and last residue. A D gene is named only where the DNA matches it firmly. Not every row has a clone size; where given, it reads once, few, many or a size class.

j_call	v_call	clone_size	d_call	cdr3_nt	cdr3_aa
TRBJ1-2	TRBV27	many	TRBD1	TGTGCCAGCCATCCCCAGGGGGTCCACTATGGCTACACCTTC	CASHPQGVHYGYTF
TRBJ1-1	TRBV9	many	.	TGTGCCAGCAGCGTAGGGTTTCTAAAGAACACTGAAGCTTTCTTT	CASSVGFLKNTEAFF
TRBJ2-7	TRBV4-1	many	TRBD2	TGCGCCAGCAGCCAAGTAACTAGCGGATACTACGAGCAGTACTTC	CASSQVTSGYYEQYF
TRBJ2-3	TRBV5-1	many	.	TGCGCCAGCCATTGGACAATCACAGATACGCAGTATTTT	CASHWTITDTQYF
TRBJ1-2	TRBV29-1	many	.	TGCAGCGTTGATTCTGCTAACTATGGCTACACCTTC	CSVDSANYGYTF
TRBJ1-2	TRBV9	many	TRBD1	TGTGCCAGCAGCCCCAACCATGGACAGGGGGCCTTCGTCTATGGCTACACCTTC	CASSPNHGQGAFVYGYTF
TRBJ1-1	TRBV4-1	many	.	TGCGCCAGCAGCCAACGGACCGGGATGAACACTGAAGCTTTCTTT	CASSQRTGMNTEAFF
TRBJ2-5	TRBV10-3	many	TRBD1	TGTGCCATCAGTGGAGGGACAGCACAAGAGACCCAGTACTTC	CAISGGTAQETQYF
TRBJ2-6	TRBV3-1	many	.	TGTGCCAGCACCCTCTATGAGGGGGTCCCCTCTGGGGCCAACGTCCTGACTTTC	CASTLYEGVPSGANVLTF
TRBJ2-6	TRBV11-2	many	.	TGTGCCAGCAGCTTAGGGGCCGGGGGAACCTCTGGGGCCAACGTCCTGACTTTC	CASSLGAGGTSGANVLTF
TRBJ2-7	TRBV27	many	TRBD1	TGTGCCAGCAGCATGGGACAGACCTACGAGCAGTACTTC	CASSMGQTYEQYF
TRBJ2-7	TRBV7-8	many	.	TGTGCCAGCAGTTGGAGCGACAGAACCTCCTACGAGCAGTACTTC	CASSWSDRTSYEQYF
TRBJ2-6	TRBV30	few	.	TGTGCCTGGATCGGAGGCTCTGGGGCCAACGTCCTGACTTTC	CAWIGGSGANVLTF
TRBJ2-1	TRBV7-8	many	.	TGTGCCAGCAGCTTAGCACTCGCGGGGAATGAGCAGTTCTTC	CASSLALAGNEQFF
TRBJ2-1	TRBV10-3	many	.	TGTGCCATCAGTGAGTCAGAGTGGAATGAGCAGTTCTTC	CAISESEWNEQFF
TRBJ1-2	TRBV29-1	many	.	TGCAGCGTTGGGGTCGACTATGGCTACACCTTC	CSVGVDYGYTF
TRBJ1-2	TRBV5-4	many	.	TGTGCCAGCAGCGGCGCCGACCCTGGCTACACCTTC	CASSGADPGYTF
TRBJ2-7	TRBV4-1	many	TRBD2	TGCGCCAGCAGCCAGGACCCCGCAACTGGCGGGGGGACCTACGAGCAGTACTTC	CASSQDPATGGGTYEQYF
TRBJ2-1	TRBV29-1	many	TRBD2	TGCAGCGTTGATGGGCTGCGGGAGAAAGGGATTAATGAGCAGTTCTTC	CSVDGLREKGINEQFF
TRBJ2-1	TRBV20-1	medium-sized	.	TGCAGTGCTGACGATTACAATGAGCAGTTCTTC	CSADDYNEQFF
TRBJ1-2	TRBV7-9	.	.	TGTGCCAGCAGCTTAGGATACGGGTCTGCTAACTATGGCTACACCTTC	CASSLGYGSANYGYTF
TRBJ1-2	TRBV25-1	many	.	TGTGCCAGCAGTGGAGGAGGGAATGGCTACACCTTC	CASSGGGNGYTF
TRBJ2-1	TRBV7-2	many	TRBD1	TGTGCCAGCAGTCCCGAATACAGGGGGCATGAGCAGTTCTTC	CASSPEYRGHEQFF
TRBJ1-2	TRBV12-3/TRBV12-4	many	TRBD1	TGTGCCAGCAGTTTTGCAGCAGGGGGGGACTATGGCTACACCTTC	CASSFAAGGDYGYTF
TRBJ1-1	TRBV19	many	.	TGTGCCAGTAGTATAGAGGGCTGGGCGACGGCGGGGACTGAAGCTTTCTTT	CASSIEGWATAGTEAFF
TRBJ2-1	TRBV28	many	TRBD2	TGTGCCAGCAGTCCCCGGGGGAGGGCCCACAATGAGCAGTTCTTC	CASSPRGRAHNEQFF
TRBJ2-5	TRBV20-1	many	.	TGCAGTGCTAACGGCCCGGACCGACAAGAGACCCAGTACTTC	CSANGPDRQETQYF
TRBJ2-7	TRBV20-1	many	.	TGCAGTGCTAACGACAGAACGAGCTCCTACGAGCAGTACTTC	CSANDRTSSYEQYF
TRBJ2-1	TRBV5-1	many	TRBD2	TGCGCCAGCAGGGCACTAGCGGGGGGGCCCAATGAGCAGTTCTTC	CASRALAGGPNEQFF
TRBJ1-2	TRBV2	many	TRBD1	TGTGCCAGCTCCGGGACAGGGAACTATGGCTACACCTTC	CASSGTGNYGYTF
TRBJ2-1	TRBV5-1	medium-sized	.	TGCGCCAGCAGCTTGGGACAAGGGGAGCACAATGAGCAGTTCTTC	CASSLGQGEHNEQFF
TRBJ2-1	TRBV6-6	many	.	TGTGCCAGCCGAGGAGGGGTTGCGCAGTTCTTC	CASRGGVAQFF
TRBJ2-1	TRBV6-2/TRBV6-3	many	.	TGTGCCAGCACCTATTCTAGGAATGAGCAGTTCTTC	CASTYSRNEQFF
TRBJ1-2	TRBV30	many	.	TGTGCCGGCCGGAGTTCCAGGGGCTACACCTTC	CAGRSSRGYTF
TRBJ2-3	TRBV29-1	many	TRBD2	TGCAGCGGCCTAGCGGGAGGACCAGATACGCAGTATTTT	CSGLAGGPDTQYF
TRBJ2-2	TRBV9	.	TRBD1	TGTGCCAGCAGCGTAGGAGGACAGGGAGTTGTCACCGGGGAGCTGTTTTTT	CASSVGGQGVVTGELFF
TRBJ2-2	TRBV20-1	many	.	TGCAGTGCTAGGCGGGCCGAGAACACCGGGGAGCTGTTTTTT	CSARRAENTGELFF
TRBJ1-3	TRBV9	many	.	TGTGCCAGCAGCGACCCGGACGGACCCTCTGGAAACACCATATATTTT	CASSDPDGPSGNTIYF
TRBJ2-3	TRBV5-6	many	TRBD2	TGTGCCAGCAGCTTCGGGCTAGCGGGGGGGCTGGATACGCAGTATTTT	CASSFGLAGGLDTQYF
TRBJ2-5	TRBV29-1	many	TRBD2	TGCAGCGCTGAACGGGGGGACGAACTGGAGACCCAGTACTTC	CSAERGDELETQYF
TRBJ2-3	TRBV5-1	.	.	TGCGCCAGCAGCTTGGATGGGGGGTCGGAAGATACGCAGTATTTT	CASSLDGGSEDTQYF
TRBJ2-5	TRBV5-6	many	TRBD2	TGTGCCAGCAGCTTGGTGACTAGCTTGGAGACCCAGTACTTC	CASSLVTSLETQYF
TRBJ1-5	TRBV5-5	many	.	TGTGCCAGCAGTGGGGCAGAGGGCAATCAGCCCCAGCATTTT	CASSGAEGNQPQHF
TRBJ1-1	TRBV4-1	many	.	TGCGCCAGCAGCCAAGAAAGGGTAACTGAAGCTTTCTTT	CASSQERVTEAFF
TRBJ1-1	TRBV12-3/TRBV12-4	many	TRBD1	TGTGCCAGTCAGTTCCCCGGGACAGGGGTTCGAGGTGAAGCTTTCTTT	CASQFPGTGVRGEAFF
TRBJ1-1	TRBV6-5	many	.	TGTGCCAGCAGCCCCGGGGAGTTCACTGAAGCTTTCTTT	CASSPGEFTEAFF
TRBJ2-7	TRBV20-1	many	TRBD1	TGCAGTGCTGGGGGGACAGGATTGGTTGCCGAGCAGTACTTC	CSAGGTGLVAEQYF
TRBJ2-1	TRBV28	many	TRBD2	TGTGCCAGCAGTTTAGATGGGACTAGCGGACAGTTCTTC	CASSLDGTSGQFF
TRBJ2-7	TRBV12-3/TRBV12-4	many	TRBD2	TGTGCCAGCAGTCCCCAGGGACTATTAACCTACGAGCAGTACTTC	CASSPQGLLTYEQYF
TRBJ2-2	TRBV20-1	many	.	TGCAGTGCTAGTTGGCAGCGGAACACCGGGGAGCTGTTTTTT	CSASWQRNTGELFF
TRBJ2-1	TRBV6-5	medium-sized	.	TGTGCCAGCAGGGTCGATTTGCGTCGGCATGAGCAGTTCTTC	CASRVDLRRHEQFF
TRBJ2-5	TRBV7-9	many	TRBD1	TGTGCCAGCAGCTTAGCGACAGGGGTCCAAGAGACCCAGTACTTC	CASSLATGVQETQYF
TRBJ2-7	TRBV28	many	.	TGTGCCAGCAGCACTAGGAGGTACGAGCAGTACTTC	CASSTRRYEQYF
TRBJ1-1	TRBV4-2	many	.	TGTGCCAGCTTTTGGCCCCGCTTGAACACTGAAGCTTTCTTT	CASFWPRLNTEAFF
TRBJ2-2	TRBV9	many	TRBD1	TGTGCCAGCAGCGAGGGACAGGTTTCGAACACCGGGGAGCTGTTTTTT	CASSEGQVSNTGELFF
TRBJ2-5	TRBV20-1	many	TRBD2	TGCAGTGCTACAAGACGCACGTTGACTAGCGGGGGCAACCAAGAGACCCAGTACTTC	CSATRRTLTSGGNQETQYF